The present entry profiles one TCR beta chain with its context. The sample originates from a study of yellow fever vaccine responses in identical twins. TCRdb redid the calling of the RT-PCR reads with MiXCR, one entry per CDR3 protein. This sample has over 15,000 distinct CDR3 sequences; around 80% occur once, and the top ten carry 1.8%. CDR3 size: 15 residues. V was shortened by 6 bases and J by 6 bases, with 21 bases between the two germline ends. The TCR sequence derives from a young woman who received the yellow fever vaccine. Sequencing was performed on T cells from blood (PBMCs), unsorted or a sorted subset (not recorded which), taken before or after yellow fever vaccination (not recorded which). The chain joins TRBV12-3 or TRBV12-4 to TRBJ2-7, with D possibly TRBD1 on 8 matching bases. The CDR3: CASSKGQGGFGEQYF. CDR3 DNA: TGTGCCAGCAGCAAAGGACAGGGAGGGTTCGGCGAGCAGTACTTC.